The present TCR beta chain was sequenced within a study of identical twins. Findings of the study overall: Conclusions relied on cross-sectional statistical analysis, not following the same donors.

V lost 2 bases and J 3 bases, leaving 16 bases between the germline ends. Germline V gene data show CDR1 as KGHSH and CDR2 as LQKENI. The CDR3 is 16 amino acids. Concerning this clonotype: The antigen is unknown.

MiXCR, applied by TCRdb to the 5' RACE reads, yields one record per CDR3 protein. The table shows approximately 600,000 distinct CDR3 sequences, with just under 10% occurring only once. Another study also made use of these data, one on yellow fever vaccine responses in identical twins. That work contributes: On the reported evidence, twins' vaccine T cell responses seemed partly convergent and partly personalized.

This chain joins TRBV18 and TRBJ1-1, with a tentative D call TRBD1 (5 bases). Source material: PBMCs. This sequence originates from a woman under 30 in good health. This CDR3 reads CASSPSQGGMHTEAFF. For the CDR3, the DNA is TGTGCCAGCTCACCATCCCAGGGAGGCATGCACACTGAAGCTTTCTTT.